This T cell receptor (beta chain) was sequenced in a study of response to subunit inactivated influenza vaccine. This clonotype was detected only a few times. The V and J ends lost 2 bases and 8 bases, in that order; junction bases with no gene match: 14. The CDR3 runs 17 residues. Per germline, CDR1 MNHEY and CDR2 SVGEGT. Each CDR3 protein gets one entry after TCRdb re-called the RT-PCR reads with MiXCR. The sample carries some 570,000 distinct CDR3 sequences, roughly 12% recorded once. This sample was also put to use in a study of T cells expressing NK-cell markers. That paper adds: Scientists made TCR beta cDNA using 5'RACE template switching with UMIs.

This sequence originates from a man aged 50 to 60 who received an inactivated influenza vaccine. The V and J genes are TRBV6-2 or TRBV6-3 and TRBJ2-4; TRBD2 matches at 8 bases. Sample: PBMCs from blood, taken on the day of vaccination. CDR3 coding DNA: TGTGCCAGCAGTTACGGTCCAGTGGGGACTAGGACAGACATTCAGTACTTC. This gives the protein CASSYGPVGTRTDIQYF.